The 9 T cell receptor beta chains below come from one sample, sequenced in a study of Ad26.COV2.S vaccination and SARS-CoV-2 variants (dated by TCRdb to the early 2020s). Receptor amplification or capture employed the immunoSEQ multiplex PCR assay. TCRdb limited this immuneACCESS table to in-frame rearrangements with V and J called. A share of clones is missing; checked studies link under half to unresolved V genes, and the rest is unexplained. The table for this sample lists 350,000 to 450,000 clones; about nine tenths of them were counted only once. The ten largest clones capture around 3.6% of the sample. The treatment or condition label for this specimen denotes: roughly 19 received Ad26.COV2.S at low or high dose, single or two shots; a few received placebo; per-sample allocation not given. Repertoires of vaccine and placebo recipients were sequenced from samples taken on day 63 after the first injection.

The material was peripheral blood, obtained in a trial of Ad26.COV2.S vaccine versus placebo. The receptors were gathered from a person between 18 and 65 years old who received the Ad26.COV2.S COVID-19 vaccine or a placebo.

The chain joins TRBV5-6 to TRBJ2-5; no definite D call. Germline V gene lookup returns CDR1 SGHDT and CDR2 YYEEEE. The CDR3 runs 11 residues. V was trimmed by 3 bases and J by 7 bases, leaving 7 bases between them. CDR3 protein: CASSSTRTQYF. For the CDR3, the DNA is TGTGCCAGCAGCTCCACGAGGACCCAGTACTTC.

DNA of the CDR3: TGTGCCAGCAGTTACTCGACAGGGCGAACCTACGAGCAGTACTTC. It codes for CASSYSTGRTYEQYF. The V call is TRBV6-5, the J call TRBJ2-7; 7 bases fit TRBD1. CDR1 MNHEY and CDR2 SVGAGI come from the germline V gene. The CDR3 contains 15 residues. The V and J ends lost 0 bases and 2 bases, in that order; junction bases with no gene match: 4.

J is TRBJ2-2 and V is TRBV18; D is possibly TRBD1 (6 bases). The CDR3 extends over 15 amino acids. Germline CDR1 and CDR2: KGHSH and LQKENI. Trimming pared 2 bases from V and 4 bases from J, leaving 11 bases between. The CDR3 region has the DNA TGTGCCAGCTCACCATCAGGGGTTGGCACCGGGGAGCTGTTTTTT. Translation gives CASSPSGVGTGELFF.

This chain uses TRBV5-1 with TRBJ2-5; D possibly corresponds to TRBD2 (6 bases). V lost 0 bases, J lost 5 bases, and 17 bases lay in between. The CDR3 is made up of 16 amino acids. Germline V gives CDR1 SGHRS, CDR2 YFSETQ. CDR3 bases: TGCGCCAGCAGCTTGGGCTCCGCGGGACCCGGGGAGACCCAGTACTTC. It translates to CASSLGSAGPGETQYF.

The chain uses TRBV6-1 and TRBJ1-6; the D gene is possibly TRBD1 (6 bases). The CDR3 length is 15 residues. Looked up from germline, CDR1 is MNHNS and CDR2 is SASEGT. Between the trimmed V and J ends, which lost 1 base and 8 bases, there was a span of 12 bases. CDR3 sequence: CASSEVQGGDSPLHF. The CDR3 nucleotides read TGTGCCAGCAGTGAAGTACAGGGAGGGGATTCACCCCTCCACTTT.

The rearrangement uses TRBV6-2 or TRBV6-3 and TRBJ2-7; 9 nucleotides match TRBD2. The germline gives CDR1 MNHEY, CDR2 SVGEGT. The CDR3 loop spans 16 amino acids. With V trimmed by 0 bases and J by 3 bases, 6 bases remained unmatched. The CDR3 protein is CASSYSAASGDYEQYF. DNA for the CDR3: TGTGCCAGCAGTTACTCCGCGGCTAGCGGGGACTACGAGCAGTACTTC.

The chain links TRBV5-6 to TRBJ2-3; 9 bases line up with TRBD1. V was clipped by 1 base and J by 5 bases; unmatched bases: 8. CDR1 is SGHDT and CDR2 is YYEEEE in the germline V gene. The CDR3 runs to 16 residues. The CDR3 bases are TGTGCCAGCAGCTTGTGGGGGACAGGGCGTGGAGATACGCAGTATTTT. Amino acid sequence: CASSLWGTGRGDTQYF.

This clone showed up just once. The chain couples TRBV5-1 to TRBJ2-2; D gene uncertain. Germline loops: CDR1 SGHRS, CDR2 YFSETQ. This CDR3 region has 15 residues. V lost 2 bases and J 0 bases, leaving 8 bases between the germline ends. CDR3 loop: CASSFYITNTGELFF. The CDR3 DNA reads TGCGCCAGCAGCTTTTATATAACGAACACCGGGGAGCTGTTTTTT. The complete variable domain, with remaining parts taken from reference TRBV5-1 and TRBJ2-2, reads KAGVTQTPRYLIKTRGQQVTLSCSPISGHRSVSWYQQTPGQGLQFLFEYFSETQRNKGNFPGRFSGRQFSNSRSEMNVSTLELGDSALYLCASSFYITNTGELFFGEGSRLTVL.

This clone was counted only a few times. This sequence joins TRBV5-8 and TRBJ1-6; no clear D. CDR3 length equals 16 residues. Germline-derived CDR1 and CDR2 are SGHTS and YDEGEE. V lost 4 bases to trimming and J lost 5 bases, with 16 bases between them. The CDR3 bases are TGTGCCAGCAGCCTTTCATGGGGTTTCGATAATTCACCCCTCCACTTT. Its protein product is CASSLSWGFDNSPLHF.